Listed below are T cell receptor beta chains from one sample, sequenced in a study of vaccination and CD4 T cells after COVID-19. TCRdb passed the PCR reads through MiXCR, listing each CDR3 protein once. The table has some 13,000 distinct CDR3 sequences, roughly 56% seen once; the top ten hold 15% to 20%. No antigens are known for them. The sequenced sample was CD4+ T cells from blood, cultured in vitro. The receptors come from a human donor who had recovered from COVID-19. CDR3s include the opening cysteine and the closing phenylalanine or tryptophan. D genes are given only for firm matches. Rows give clone size only sometimes, using once, few, many, or a class for an expanded clone.

V gene	J gene	clone size	D gene	CDR3 DNA	CDR3 protein
TRBV7-6	TRBJ1-1	.	.	TGTGCCAGCAGCTTAGGCGGACAGCGGGATTCTAAAGCTTTCTTT	CASSLGGQRDSKAFF
TRBV5-1	TRBJ2-5	.	TRBD2	TGCGCCAGCAGCACAGGACTAGCGGGTGAAGAGACCCAGTACTTC	CASSTGLAGEETQYF
TRBV5-1	TRBJ1-6	.	TRBD1	TGCGCCAGCTCCCCGGGGACAGGGGGATCACCCCTCCACTTT	CASSPGTGGSPLHF
TRBV2	TRBJ1-1	.	.	TGTGCCAGCAGTTTTTCCCTTTACAGTTCAGCTTTCTTT	CASSFSLYSSAFF
TRBV20-1	TRBJ1-4	few	TRBD1	TGCAGTGCTAGTCCGCCGGGACAGGTTAATGAAAAACTGTTTTTT	CSASPPGQVNEKLFF
TRBV12-3/TRBV12-4	TRBJ2-3	few	.	TGTGCCAGCAGTTTTGGGGGTATAGATACGCAGTATTTT	CASSFGGIDTQYF
TRBV5-1	TRBJ1-2	.	.	TGCGCCAGCAGCCTAGGGGGGTATGGCTACACCTTC	CASSLGGYGYTF
TRBV7-3	TRBJ2-3	.	.	TGTGCCAGCAGCGTGCTGCCGGGCAACACAGATACGCAGTATTTT	CASSVLPGNTDTQYF
TRBV20-1	TRBJ1-2	.	.	TGCAGTGCTAGAGAGACCCGGGACTATGGCTACACCTTC	CSARETRDYGYTF
TRBV7-2	TRBJ2-7	.	.	TGTGCCAGCAGCCCCGACCGCTACGAGCAGTACTTC	CASSPDRYEQYF
TRBV7-9	TRBJ2-7	few	TRBD1	TGTGCCAGCCGCTCAGGGACAGCAGCTGGCGAGCAGTACTTC	CASRSGTAAGEQYF
TRBV20-1	TRBJ1-3	.	.	TGCAGTGCTAGAACCGGGGCTGGAAACACCATATATTTT	CSARTGAGNTIYF
TRBV28	TRBJ1-1	.	.	TGTGCCAGCAGTTCCCCGGGACGCGGGGAAGCTTTCTTT	CASSSPGRGEAFF
TRBV6-5	TRBJ2-4	.	TRBD1	TGTGCCAGCAGTTATAGGGGACAGCCTAGGGACATTCAGTACTTC	CASSYRGQPRDIQYF
TRBV7-2	TRBJ2-7	.	TRBD2	TGTGCCAGCAGCTTAAATCCGGGACTAGGAACCTACGAGCAGTACTTC	CASSLNPGLGTYEQYF
TRBV15	TRBJ2-7	few	.	TGTGCCACCAGCTCCGGCGACCCCTTAAGAAGGGGCTACGAGCAGTACTTC	CATSSGDPLRRGYEQYF
TRBV11-3	TRBJ1-1	.	.	TGTGCCAGCAGCCGGAATACAGGCACTGAAGCTTTCTTT	CASSRNTGTEAFF
TRBV6-5	TRBJ2-7	.	TRBD2	TGTGCCAGCAGTTACTCCCGGGGGGGGCAGTACTTC	CASSYSRGGQYF
TRBV5-1	TRBJ2-5	.	.	TGCGCCAGCAACGAGGAGGAGACCCAGTACTTC	CASNEEETQYF
TRBV18	TRBJ2-1	.	TRBD1	TGTGCCAGCTCACCGAGGGACAGGGTCGGGCAGTTCTTC	CASSPRDRVGQFF
TRBV24-1	TRBJ1-5	once	TRBD1	TGTGCCACAAAGGGACAGCCTAATCAGCCCCAGCATTTT	CATKGQPNQPQHF
TRBV5-4	TRBJ2-4	.	TRBD1	TGTGCCAGCAGCTCACAGGGGAACGAAAGAAACATTCAGTACTTC	CASSSQGNERNIQYF
TRBV25-1	TRBJ1-6	once	.	TGTGCCAGCAGTGAATATGGGAAGGGCCCTCGGTCACCCCTCCACTTT	CASSEYGKGPRSPLHF
TRBV27	TRBJ2-1	.	TRBD2	TGTGCCAGCACCCCAGGGACTAGCGCTCGCAGTGAGCAGTTCTTC	CASTPGTSARSEQFF
TRBV5-4	TRBJ1-6	.	TRBD1	TGTGCCAGCACCCCCGGACAGGGTGATAATTCACCCCTCCACTTT	CASTPGQGDNSPLHF
TRBV6-5	TRBJ1-5	few	TRBD1	TGTGCCAGCAGTTACTCTAAGACAGGGAGGAGCAATCAGCCCCAGCATTTT	CASSYSKTGRSNQPQHF
TRBV28	TRBJ1-6	.	.	TGTGCCAGCAGTCCCCAGGGGTCCTATAATTCACCCCTCCACTTT	CASSPQGSYNSPLHF
TRBV20-1	TRBJ2-1	.	TRBD2	TGCAGTGCTAGAGGGGCCAAGCGGGGCACTGACAATGAGCAGTTCTTC	CSARGAKRGTDNEQFF